Shown below are 4 T cell receptor beta chains from a single sample sequenced in a study of regulatory and conventional T cells in RAG deficiency. The sorted conventional CD4+ T cells were CD25-low and CD127-high, with genomic DNA sequenced. TCRdb keeps only in-frame clones here, not all; method: immunoSEQ multiplex PCR. The sample contains around 29,000 clones, 90% to 97% of which appear only once. The sample also formed part of further work on regulatory T cells. From that paper: Amplification used 52 TRBV primers and 13 TRBJ primers.

The material sequenced was CD25- CD4+ T cells sorted from blood. These receptors all stem from a human donor in good health.

The chain combines TRBV30 with TRBJ2-1; a weak D match, TRBD2 (6 bases). The CDR3 loop spans 12 amino acids. The V and J ends lost 4 bases and 9 bases respectively, with 13 bases between them. The germline CDR1 and CDR2 sequences are GTSNPN and SVGIG (reference sequence). Here the CDR3 DNA reads TGTGCCTGGAAACCATTGGGAGGTGAGCAGTTCTTC. It translates to CAWKPLGGEQFF.

The V and J genes are TRBV4-3 and TRBJ2-5, with TRBD2 matching 7 bases. This CDR3 region has 15 residues. The germline V gene has CDR1 LGHNA and CDR2 YSLEER. Germline trimming cut 4 bases from V and 2 bases from J; bases unmatched to any gene: 7. DNA of the CDR3: TGCGCCAGCAGCCTCGCGGCGGGGGAACAAGAGACCCAGTACTTC. As protein: CASSLAAGEQETQYF.

As for this clone: The sample contains more than one DNA sequence encoding this CDR3. The V gene is TRBV6-1, the J gene TRBJ1-6; D might be TRBD1 (6 bases). The V end was cut by 9 bases, the J end by 7 bases, with 13 bases between. The CDR3 has 13 amino acids. Germline values: CDR1 MNHNS, CDR2 SASEGT. DNA of the CDR3: TGTGCCAGTACCCGGGACATCAATTCACCCCTCCACTTT. Protein: CASTRDINSPLHF.

The chain recombines TRBV30 with TRBJ2-5, with 7 positions matching TRBD2. The germline V gene encodes CDR1 GTSNPN and CDR2 SVGIG (reference sequence). J gave up 5 bases and V 7 bases, and 4 bases lay outside the gene matches. The CDR3 is made up of 11 amino acids. The CDR3, as DNA: TGTGCCTTATGGGAGGGGGAGACCCAGTACTTC. It translates to CALWEGETQYF. The full variable domain, with the rest looked up from reference TRBV30 and TRBJ2-5, is SQTIHQWPATLVQPVGSPLSLECTVEGTSNPNLYWYRQAAGRGLQLLFYSVGIGQISSEVPQNLSASRPQDRQFILSSKKLLLSDSGFYLCALWEGETQYFGPGTRLLVL.